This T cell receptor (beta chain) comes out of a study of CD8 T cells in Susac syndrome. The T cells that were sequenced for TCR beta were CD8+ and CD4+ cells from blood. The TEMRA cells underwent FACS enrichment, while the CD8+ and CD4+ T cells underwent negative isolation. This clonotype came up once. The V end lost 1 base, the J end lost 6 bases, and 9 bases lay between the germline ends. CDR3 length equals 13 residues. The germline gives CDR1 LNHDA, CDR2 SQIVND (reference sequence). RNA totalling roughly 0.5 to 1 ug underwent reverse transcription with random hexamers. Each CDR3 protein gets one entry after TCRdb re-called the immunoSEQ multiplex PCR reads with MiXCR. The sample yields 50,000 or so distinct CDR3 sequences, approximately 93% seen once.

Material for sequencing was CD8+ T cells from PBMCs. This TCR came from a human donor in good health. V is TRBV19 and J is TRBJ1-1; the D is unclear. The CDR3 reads CASSIGRGAEAFF. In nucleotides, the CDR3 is TGTGCCAGTAGTATAGGCCGCGGGGCTGAAGCTTTCTTT.